This is a list of T cell receptor beta chains from one sample in a study of persistence of HIV-infected CD4 T cells. TCRdb's table, derived via immunoSEQ multiplex PCR, lists solely in-frame clones and lacks some. The sample carries roughly 34,000 clones, roughly 80% recorded once. The antigens these receptors bind are not known. The sequencing used CD4+ T cells sorted from PBMCs after approximately 19-hour stimulation, collected from a patient who received antiretroviral therapy. These receptors were taken from an adult woman with HIV who was CMV-seropositive. Both conserved end residues are part of each CDR3. The D gene is left open where the match is weak. Where a row states a size, it is once, few, many or the class of an expanded clone; other rows omit it.

v_call,j_call,d_call,clone_size,cdr3_nt,cdr3_aa
TRBV5-6,TRBJ2-5,TRBD2,NA,TGTGCCAGCAGCCCGGGGACTAGCGGCTCTCAAGAGACCCAGTACTTC,CASSPGTSGSQETQYF
TRBV5-6,TRBJ1-6,NA,NA,TGTGCCAGCAGCCGGTATAATTCACCCCTCCACTTT,CASSRYNSPLHF
TRBV6-6,TRBJ1-1,TRBD1,NA,TGTGCCAGCAGTCGACGGACAGGGTCTTCTGCGGAAGAAGCTTTCTTT,CASSRRTGSSAEEAFF
TRBV3-1/TRBV3-2,TRBJ1-4,NA,NA,TGTGCCAGCAGCCCCCGGGACAAGGGGGAAGAAAAACTGTTTTTT,CASSPRDKGEEKLFF
TRBV2,TRBJ1-2,NA,NA,TGTGCCAGCGCCCAACAGGGCACGTCATTTGGCTACACCTTC,CASAQQGTSFGYTF
TRBV2,TRBJ1-3,TRBD1,once,TGTGCCAGCAGGGGGACAGGGCCGGGAAACACCATATATTTT,CASRGTGPGNTIYF
TRBV24-1,TRBJ2-2,NA,NA,TGTGCCACCAGTGATCCGGCTAGCCCTAACACCGGGGAGCTGTTTTTT,CATSDPASPNTGELFF
TRBV24-1,TRBJ1-1,NA,few,TGTGCCACCAGTACCCTGGACGGACCGATGAACACTGAAGCTTTCTTT,CATSTLDGPMNTEAFF
TRBV5-1,TRBJ2-7,TRBD2,NA,TGCGCCAGCAGCAGGGGACTAGCGGGAGGCCTTTACTACGAGCAGTACTTC,CASSRGLAGGLYYEQYF
TRBV30,TRBJ2-1,NA,NA,TGTGCCTGGAGACAGACCGGGAGTTCAAATGAGCAGTTCTTC,CAWRQTGSSNEQFF
TRBV7-2,TRBJ1-1,TRBD1,NA,TGTGCCAGCAGCTCTCAGCCAGGGGGTGGCACTGAAGCTTTCTTT,CASSSQPGGGTEAFF
TRBV28,TRBJ1-1,NA,NA,TGTGCCAGCATCGGGAAGAAGCGCACTGAAGCTTTCTTT,CASIGKKRTEAFF
TRBV6-2/TRBV6-3,TRBJ2-1,TRBD2,NA,TGTGCCAGCAGTTACCTCGGGGGAGGGCGCAATGAGCAGTTCTTC,CASSYLGGGRNEQFF
TRBV5-6,TRBJ1-2,NA,NA,TGTGCCAGCAGCCCCGGATGGGGGCTCTTCGGCTACACCTTC,CASSPGWGLFGYTF